Listed below are T cell receptor beta chains from one sample, sequenced in a study of memory CD4+ T cells and cytomegalovirus serostatus. The method was immunoSEQ multiplex PCR; TCRdb's version includes in-frame clones alone and lacks a portion of them. The sample contains over 35,000 clones, roughly 78% of which appear only once. The sample consisted of memory CD4+ T cells from blood. All receptors derive from an adult in good health and CMV-seronegative. CDR3s include the opening cysteine and the closing phenylalanine or tryptophan. Fields, in order: V gene, J gene, clone size, CDR3 length, D gene, CDR3 protein, CDR3 DNA. The D gene is left open where the match is weak. The listing skips clone size in some rows; elsewhere it reads once, few, many or a size class.

>TRBV7-2|TRBJ1-6|.|15|.
CASSLGSDDRSPLHF
TGTGCCAGCAGCTTAGGGTCGGACGACCGTTCACCCCTCCACTTT
>TRBV11-1|TRBJ1-1|.|14|.
CASSARTVGTEAFF
TGTGCCAGCAGCGCGAGGACAGTTGGGACTGAAGCTTTCTTT
>TRBV30|TRBJ1-1|few|13|.
CAWKLSGGTEAFF
TGTGCCTGGAAGTTATCTGGGGGAACTGAAGCTTTCTTT
>TRBV7-3|TRBJ1-6|.|14|.
CASSSRDANSPLHF
TGTGCCAGCAGCTCCCGGGACGCGAATTCACCCCTCCACTTT
>TRBV18|TRBJ1-2|.|14|TRBD1
CASSQPGTGGGYTF
TGTGCCAGCTCACAACCCGGGACAGGGGGTGGCTACACCTTC
>TRBV6-1|TRBJ2-7|.|11|.
CASSEAIEQYF
TGTGCCAGCAGTGAAGCTATTGAGCAGTACTTC
>TRBV2|TRBJ1-5|.|14|.
CASSVGGKDQPQHF
TGTGCCAGCAGTGTAGGGGGGAAAGATCAGCCCCAGCATTTT
>TRBV11-2|TRBJ1-4|.|15|TRBD1
CASSRGTDYNEKLFF
TGTGCCAGCAGCAGAGGGACAGATTATAATGAAAAACTGTTTTTT
>TRBV10-3|TRBJ1-5|.|13|.
CATQTDINQPQHF
TGTGCCACACAGACAGACATCAATCAGCCCCAGCATTTT
>TRBV29-1|TRBJ1-1|.|12|.
CSVGTMNTEAFF
TGCAGCGTTGGGACAATGAACACTGAAGCTTTCTTT
>TRBV27|TRBJ1-6|.|18|.
CASSSRVETGFFHSPLHF
TGTGCCAGCAGTTCCCGGGTCGAGACAGGCTTTTTTCATTCACCCCTCCACTTT
>TRBV6-1|TRBJ1-2|.|13|.
CASSRTANYGYTF
TGTGCCAGCAGTCGGACAGCTAACTATGGCTACACCTTC
>TRBV10-2|TRBJ2-3|.|15|TRBD2
CASSEPSGSTDTQYF
TGCGCCAGCAGTGAACCTAGCGGGAGCACAGATACGCAGTATTTT
>TRBV30|TRBJ1-3|.|16|.
CAWSISDGHSGNTIYF
TGTGCCTGGAGTATATCGGACGGACACTCTGGAAACACCATATATTTT
>TRBV2|TRBJ1-1|.|14|.
CASSDVARNTEAFF
TGTGCCAGCAGTGATGTAGCCAGAAACACTGAAGCTTTCTTT
>TRBV7-8|TRBJ2-2|.|18|.
CASSLGLIGPANTGELFF
TGTGCCAGCAGCTTAGGGTTGATAGGGCCCGCGAACACCGGGGAGCTGTTTTTT
>TRBV5-1|TRBJ2-4|.|16|TRBD2
CASSLGVAGGRDIQYF
TGCGCCAGCAGCTTGGGAGTAGCGGGGGGGCGAGACATTCAGTACTTC
>TRBV6-5|TRBJ1-2|.|13|.
CASSLQREYGYTF
TGTGCCAGCAGCCTGCAGCGAGAGTATGGCTACACCTTC
>TRBV27|TRBJ1-2|.|13|.
CASSRTLGQGYTF
TGTGCCAGCAGTCGCACCCTAGGACAGGGCTACACCTTC
>TRBV7-2|TRBJ2-3|few|15|.
CASSLGGALSDTQYF
TGTGCCAGCAGCTTAGGCGGGGCCCTATCAGATACGCAGTATTTT
>TRBV6-5|TRBJ1-1|.|16|TRBD1
CASSYLRDRVGAEAFF
TGTGCCAGCAGTTACCTCCGGGACAGGGTTGGTGCTGAAGCTTTCTTT
>TRBV11-1|TRBJ2-1|few|17|TRBD2
CASSSLAGVTSYNEQFF
TGTGCCAGCAGCTCACTAGCGGGGGTTACCTCCTACAATGAGCAGTTCTTC
>TRBV2|TRBJ1-5|few|14|.
CASRSDRSNQPQHF
TGTGCCAGCAGATCGGATAGGAGCAATCAGCCCCAGCATTTT
>TRBV19|TRBJ1-5|.|15|.
CASSTSGTKYQPQHF
TGTGCCAGTAGTACCTCCGGGACCAAATATCAGCCCCAGCATTTT
>TRBV5-1|TRBJ1-1|.|15|.
CASSTWTDMNTEAFF
TGCGCCAGCAGCACCTGGACAGACATGAACACTGAAGCTTTCTTT
>TRBV6-1|TRBJ1-4|.|15|.
CASSSSGGVEEKLFF
TGTGCCAGCAGCTCTTCGGGGGGGGTAGAGGAAAAACTGTTTTTT
>TRBV5-1|TRBJ1-2|.|16|.
CASSLEPALTNYGYTF
TGCGCCAGCAGCTTGGAGCCTGCCCTTACTAACTATGGCTACACCTTC
>TRBV29-1|TRBJ1-1|.|13|.
CSVDKGGNTEAFF
TGCAGCGTTGATAAGGGCGGGAACACTGAAGCTTTCTTT
>TRBV30|TRBJ2-4|few|14|.
CAWTTQIAKNIQYF
TGTGCCTGGACCACACAGATAGCCAAAAACATTCAGTACTTC
>TRBV28|TRBJ1-2|.|13|.
CASSLLANYGYTF
TGTGCCAGCAGTCTTCTGGCTAACTATGGCTACACCTTC
>TRBV9|TRBJ1-1|.|20|TRBD1
CASSVSGTGETRRSNPEAFF
TGTGCCAGCAGCGTATCCGGGACAGGGGAGACTAGGAGGTCAAACCCTGAAGCTTTCTTT
>TRBV6-1|TRBJ2-3|.|14|TRBD1
CASSGTGKGGTQYF
TGTGCCAGCAGTGGGACAGGGAAGGGCGGTACGCAGTATTTT
>TRBV5-8|TRBJ2-4|.|15|TRBD1
CASSLYRTGGNIQYF
TGTGCCAGCAGCTTGTATAGGACAGGGGGGAACATTCAGTACTTC
>TRBV11-2|TRBJ2-3|.|14|.
CASSVDGIVDTQYF
TGTGCCAGCAGCGTGGACGGAATTGTGGATACGCAGTATTTT
>TRBV25-1|TRBJ2-6|few|15|TRBD1
CASTDPSGTGKVLTF
TGTGCCAGCACCGACCCCTCCGGGACAGGCAAGGTCCTGACTTTC
>TRBV19|TRBJ1-4|.|14|.
CASSINGGNEKLFF
TGTGCCAGTAGTATAAACGGGGGGAACGAAAAACTGTTTTTT
>TRBV5-1|TRBJ2-5|.|12|TRBD1
CASSWTGETQYF
TGCGCCAGCAGCTGGACAGGGGAGACCCAGTACTTC
>TRBV11-1|TRBJ2-2|.|15|.
CASTHRDLGTGELFF
TGTGCCAGCACCCACAGGGACCTGGGGACCGGGGAGCTGTTTTTT
>TRBV6-1|TRBJ1-6|.|13|.
CASRRGIDSPLHF
TGTGCCAGCAGGAGGGGCATCGATTCACCCCTCCACTTT
>TRBV11-2|TRBJ2-7|once|15|TRBD2
CASSLAGGPKYEQYF
TGTGCCAGCAGCTTAGCGGGGGGGCCTAAATACGAGCAGTACTTC
>TRBV29-1|TRBJ2-5|.|12|.
CSVQGISETQYF
TGCAGCGTTCAGGGAATCTCAGAGACCCAGTACTTC
>TRBV7-2|TRBJ1-2|.|15|TRBD1
CASSLAGDRAYGYTF
TGTGCCAGCAGCTTAGCGGGGGACAGGGCCTATGGCTACACCTTC
>TRBV4-2|TRBJ1-3|.|18|.
CASSQEGISGGGGNTIYF
TGTGCCAGCAGCCAAGAGGGGATATCGGGGGGCGGTGGAAACACCATATATTTT